The sample holds many counts of the clone carrying this T cell receptor (beta chain). The source of the sample is a study of early T cells in non-severe SARS-CoV-2 infection. The trim removed 6 bases at V and 5 bases at J, leaving 18 bases unmatched. The CDR3 is 17 residues long. Germline V gives CDR1 GTSNPN, CDR2 SVGIG (reference sequence). Individual cDNA molecules carried attached unique molecular identifiers. In TCRdb, the 5' RACE reads were re-called with MiXCR into one record per CDR3 protein. The table has about 20,000 distinct CDR3 sequences, 3% to 4.5% seen once. This clonotype was sampled from an adult who was a healthcare worker with PCR-confirmed SARS-CoV-2 infection or an uninfected control (not recorded which). The chain uses TRBV30 and TRBJ2-5; 10 nucleotides match TRBD2. Source material: whole blood. In DNA form, the CDR3 reads TGTGCCTGCAGCCCTAGCGGGAGAAGGGTAGACGAGGAGACCCAGTACTTC. This translates into CACSPSGRRVDEETQYF.